One sample yielded the 16 T cell receptor beta chains listed below, sequenced in a study of T cell responses to AZD1222 COVID-19 vaccine. Assay: immunoSEQ multiplex PCR; the TCRdb copy retains only in-frame clones and omits some. The sample carries around 160,000 clones, roughly 88% recorded once. The sequencing used peripheral blood, collected on day 0 of AZD1222 vaccination. The receptors here all came from an adult in good health.

This clone was seen a single time. V gene TRBV5-6 combines with J gene TRBJ1-4; 7 bases agree with TRBD1. Germline V gene sequence: CDR1 SGHDT, CDR2 YYEEEE. The V and J ends lost 3 bases and 5 bases, in that order; junction bases with no gene match: 7. The CDR3 extends over 15 amino acids. CDR3 DNA: TGTGCCAGCAGCTACGGGACAGTCCGAAATGAAAAACTGTTTTTT. Translated, it gives CASSYGTVRNEKLFF.

For this clone: Other DNA variants within this sample encode the same CDR3. The V and J genes are TRBV7-2 and TRBJ1-6, with TRBD1 matching over 8 bases. The length of the CDR3 is 14 residues. V trimming: 5 bases; J trimming: 7 bases; junction bases outside the gene matches: 4. Germline CDR1 is SGHTA and CDR2 is FQGNSA. The CDR3 sequence is CASSLDRGNSPLHF. The DNA of the CDR3 is TGTGCCAGCAGCCTAGACAGGGGAAATTCACCCCTCCACTTT.

This chain connects TRBV7-6 to TRBJ1-5; possibly TRBD1 for D (5 bases). Germline assignment: CDR1 SGHVS and CDR2 FNYEAQ. The V end was cut by 7 bases, the J end by 6 bases, with 16 bases between. The CDR3 runs 14 residues. CDR3 in amino acids: CASTTGGGTQPQHF. CDR3 DNA sequence: TGTGCCAGCACTACCGGGGGAGGGACTCAGCCCCAGCATTTT.

This chain joins TRBV3-1 (or the pseudogene TRBV3-2) and TRBJ2-2; D unclear. With 1 base removed from V and 5 bases from J, the gap between germline ends came to 5 bases. This CDR3 has 13 amino acids. Germline CDR1 and CDR2: LGHDT and YNNKEL (reference sequence). For the CDR3, the DNA is TGTGCCAGCAGCCAAGGCACAACCGGGGAGCTGTTTTTT. It specifies CASSQGTTGELFF.

The chain recombines TRBV19 with TRBJ2-5; a weak D match, TRBD2 (5 bases). Deletions cut 6 bases from V and 6 bases from J, with 17 bases between. Germline V gene data show CDR1 as LNHDA and CDR2 as SQIVND (reference sequence). The CDR3 covers 14 residues. This chain's CDR3 is CASRTDGGGQTQYF. Here the CDR3 DNA reads TGTGCCAGTAGGACCGACGGCGGAGGACAGACCCAGTACTTC.

This chain joins TRBV4-1 and TRBJ1-2; 12 bases are shared with TRBD1. CDR1 is MGHRA and CDR2 is YSYEKL in the germline V gene. V was clipped by 0 bases and J by 2 bases; unmatched bases: 7. The CDR3 sequence is 18 residues long. The CDR3 spells CASSQDPGQGAENYGYTF. For the CDR3, the DNA is TGCGCCAGCAGCCAAGATCCGGGACAGGGGGCAGAGAACTATGGCTACACCTTC.

V is TRBV7-9 and J is TRBJ1-1; no clear D gene. The CDR3 sequence is 13 residues long. CDR1 is SEHNR and CDR2 is FQNEAQ in the germline V gene (reference sequence). V shed 4 bases and J shed 7 bases, with 13 bases lying between them. The CDR3 loop reads CASSSGWVDEAFF. DNA of the CDR3: TGTGCCAGCAGCTCGGGCTGGGTAGATGAAGCTTTCTTT.

In its sample, this clone was seen many times. The chain combines TRBV18 with TRBJ2-7; weak D call: TRBD2 (6 bases). The germline V and J ends were trimmed by 4 bases and 0 bases, with 22 bases remaining between them. CDR1 and CDR2 (germline): KGHSH, LQKENI. The CDR3 sequence is 18 residues long. CDR3 amino acids: CASSHLLRDFQSSYEQYF. CDR3 in DNA: TGTGCCAGCTCACATCTACTCCGGGACTTCCAGAGCTCCTACGAGCAGTACTTC. Full variable domain (outside the CDR3, taken from reference TRBV18 and TRBJ2-7): NAGVMQNPRHLVRRRGQEARLRCSPMKGHSHVYWYRQLPEEGLKFMVYLQKENIIDESGMPKERFSAEFPKEGPSILRIQQVVRGDSAAYFCASSHLLRDFQSSYEQYFGPGTRLTVT.

This sequence joins TRBV7-3 and TRBJ2-3; 7 positions match TRBD2. There are 15 residues in the CDR3. The germline gives CDR1 SGHTA, CDR2 FQGTGA. Trimming removed 5 bases from V and 0 bases from J; junction bases left unmatched: 5. CDR3 sequence reads: CASSQTSVSTDTQYF. CDR3 DNA: TGTGCCAGCAGCCAAACTAGCGTGAGCACAGATACGCAGTATTTT.

The chain carries TRBV5-1 and TRBJ2-3; D remains ambiguous. Germline V lookup: CDR1 SGHRS, CDR2 YFSETQ. The length of the CDR3 is 12 residues. V lost 5 bases to trimming and J lost 1 base, with 5 bases between them. The chain's CDR3 is CASSGGTDTQYF. CDR3 DNA: TGCGCCAGCAGTGGGGGCACAGATACGCAGTATTTT.

This chain connects TRBV5-1 to TRBJ1-1, with 8 bases fitting TRBD1. This CDR3 has 14 residues. Germline CDR1 and CDR2: SGHRS and YFSETQ. Unmatched junction bases numbered 5, after V lost 2 bases and J lost 5 bases. CDR3 sequence reads: CASSFGQGKTEAFF. The CDR3 coding sequence is TGCGCCAGCAGCTTTGGACAGGGAAAGACTGAAGCTTTCTTT.

The chain recombines TRBV25-1 with TRBJ1-1, with D possibly TRBD1 on 5 matching bases. The ends were cut back, 2 bases at V and 6 bases at J, with 13 bases in the middle. There are 14 residues in the CDR3. Germline lookup yields CDR1 MGHDK and CDR2 SYGVNS. As DNA, the CDR3 is TGTGCCAGCAGTGAACACAGGTTTGATTCTGAAGCTTTCTTT. Its protein is CASSEHRFDSEAFF.

The rearrangement links TRBV5-5 to TRBJ1-5; D may be TRBD1 (5 bases). The CDR3 totals 15 residues. V was trimmed by 4 bases and J by 3 bases, leaving 14 bases between them. Germline assignment: CDR1 SGHKS and CDR2 YYEKEE (reference sequence). The CDR3 spells CASSPRTGANQPQHF. The DNA for the CDR3 is TGTGCCAGCAGCCCGCGAACAGGCGCCAATCAGCCCCAGCATTTT.

This clone was counted once. This rearrangement joins TRBV4-2 to TRBJ2-5, with 7 nucleotides matching TRBD1. The V and J ends lost 4 bases and 2 bases, in that order; junction bases with no gene match: 4. This CDR3 spans 14 amino acids. The germline V gene encodes CDR1 LGHNA and CDR2 YNFKEQ. CDR3 nucleotides: TGTGCCAGCAGCCCGGGACAGAGACAAGAGACCCAGTACTTC. Translation: CASSPGQRQETQYF.

The V gene is TRBV28, the J gene TRBJ2-4; TRBD2 matches at 7 bases. With V trimmed by 6 bases and J by 4 bases, 3 bases remained unmatched. The germline V gene has CDR1 MDHEN and CDR2 SYDVKM. This CDR3 is 13 amino acids long. The CDR3 bases are TGTGCCAGCAGCTGGGGGGGAAAAAACATTCAGTACTTC. Translation: CASSWGGKNIQYF.

The rearrangement joins TRBV2 to TRBJ1-3; the D gene is possibly TRBD1 (5 bases). The V and J ends lost 4 bases and 2 bases respectively, with 9 bases between them. CDR3 size: 14 residues. Germline CDR1 and CDR2: SNHLY and FYNNEI. In DNA, the CDR3 is TGTGCCAGCAGTGCCTCGACAGCTGGAAACACCATATATTTT. Its translation: CASSASTAGNTIYF.